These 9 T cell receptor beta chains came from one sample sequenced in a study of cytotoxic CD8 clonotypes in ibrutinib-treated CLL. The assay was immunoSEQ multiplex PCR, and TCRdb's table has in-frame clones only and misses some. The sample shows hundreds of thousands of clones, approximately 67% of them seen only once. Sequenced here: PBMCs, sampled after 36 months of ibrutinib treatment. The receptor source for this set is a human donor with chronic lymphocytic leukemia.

This CDR3 is CASSFSRPGGSNQPQHF. In DNA form, the CDR3 reads TGTGCCAGCAGCTTTTCCCGCCCAGGGGGGAGCAATCAGCCCCAGCATTTT. The chain uses TRBV7-9 and TRBJ1-5; TRBD1 matches at 7 bases. Germline V gene sequence: CDR1 SEHNR, CDR2 FQNEAQ (reference sequence). Trimming cost V 3 bases and J 1 base; bases outside gene matches: 9. This CDR3 spans 17 amino acids.

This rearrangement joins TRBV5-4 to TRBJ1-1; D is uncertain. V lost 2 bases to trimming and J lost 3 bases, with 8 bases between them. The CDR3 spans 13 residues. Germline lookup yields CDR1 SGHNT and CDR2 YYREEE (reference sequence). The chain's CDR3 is CASSFWAHTEAFF. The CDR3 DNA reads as TGTGCCAGCAGCTTCTGGGCGCACACTGAAGCTTTCTTT.

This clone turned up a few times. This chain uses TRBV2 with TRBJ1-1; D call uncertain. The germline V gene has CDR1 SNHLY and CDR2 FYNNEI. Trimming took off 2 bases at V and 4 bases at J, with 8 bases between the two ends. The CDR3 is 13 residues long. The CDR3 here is CASSEPEGTEAFF. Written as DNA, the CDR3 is TGTGCCAGCAGTGAACCAGAGGGCACTGAAGCTTTCTTT.

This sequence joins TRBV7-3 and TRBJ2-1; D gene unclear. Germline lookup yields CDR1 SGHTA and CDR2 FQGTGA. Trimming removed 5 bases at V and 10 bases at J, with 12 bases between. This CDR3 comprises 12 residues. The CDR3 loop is CASSPLGHEQFF. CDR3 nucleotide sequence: TGTGCCAGCAGCCCCCTCGGGCACGAGCAGTTCTTC.

CDR3 in amino acids: CASSHGLKSSYEQYF. In DNA form, the CDR3 reads TGTGCCAGCAGCCATGGACTAAAGAGCTCCTACGAGCAGTACTTC. This sequence joins TRBV7-9 and TRBJ2-7, with D perhaps TRBD2 (6 bases). With 5 bases removed from V and 0 bases from J, the gap between germline ends came to 14 bases. In germline, CDR1 is SEHNR, CDR2 FQNEAQ (reference sequence). This CDR3 is 15 amino acids long.

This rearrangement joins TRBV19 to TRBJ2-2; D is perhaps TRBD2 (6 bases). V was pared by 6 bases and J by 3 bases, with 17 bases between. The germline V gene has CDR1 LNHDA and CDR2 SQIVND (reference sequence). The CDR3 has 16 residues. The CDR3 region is CASSGAGLQDTGELFF. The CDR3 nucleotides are TGTGCCAGTAGCGGGGCGGGGCTTCAGGACACCGGGGAGCTGTTTTTT.

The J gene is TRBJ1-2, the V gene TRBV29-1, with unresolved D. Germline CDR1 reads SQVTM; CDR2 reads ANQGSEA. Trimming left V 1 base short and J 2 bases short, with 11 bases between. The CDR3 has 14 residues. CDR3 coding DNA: TGCAGCGTTGAAGTCGGCCGGGGAAACTATGGCTACACCTTC. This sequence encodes CSVEVGRGNYGYTF.

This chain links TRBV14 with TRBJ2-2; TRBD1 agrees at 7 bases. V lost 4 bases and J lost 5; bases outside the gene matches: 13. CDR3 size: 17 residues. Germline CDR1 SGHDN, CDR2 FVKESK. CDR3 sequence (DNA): TGTGCCAGCAGCCTTCGAACGGGACAGCCAATGACCGGGGAGCTGTTTTTT. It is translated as CASSLRTGQPMTGELFF.

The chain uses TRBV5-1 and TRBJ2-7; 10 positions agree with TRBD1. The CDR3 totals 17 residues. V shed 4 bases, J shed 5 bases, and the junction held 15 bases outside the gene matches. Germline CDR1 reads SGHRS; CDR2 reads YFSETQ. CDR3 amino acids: CASSPTPLTGGSNEQYF. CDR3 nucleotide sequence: TGCGCCAGCAGCCCGACTCCCCTGACAGGGGGCTCGAACGAGCAGTACTTC.